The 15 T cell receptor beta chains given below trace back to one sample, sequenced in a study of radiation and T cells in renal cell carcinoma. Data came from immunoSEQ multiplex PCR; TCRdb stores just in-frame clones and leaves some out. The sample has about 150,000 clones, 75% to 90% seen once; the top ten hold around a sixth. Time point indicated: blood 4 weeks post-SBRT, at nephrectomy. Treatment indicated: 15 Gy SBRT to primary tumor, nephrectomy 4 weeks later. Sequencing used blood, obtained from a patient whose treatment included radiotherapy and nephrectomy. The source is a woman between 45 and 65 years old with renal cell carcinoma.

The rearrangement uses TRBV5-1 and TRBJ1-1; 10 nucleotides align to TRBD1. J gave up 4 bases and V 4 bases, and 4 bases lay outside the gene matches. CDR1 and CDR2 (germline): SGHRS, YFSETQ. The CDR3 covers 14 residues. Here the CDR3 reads CASSVTGGLTEAFF. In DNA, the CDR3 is TGCGCCAGCAGCGTGACAGGGGGCCTCACTGAAGCTTTCTTT.

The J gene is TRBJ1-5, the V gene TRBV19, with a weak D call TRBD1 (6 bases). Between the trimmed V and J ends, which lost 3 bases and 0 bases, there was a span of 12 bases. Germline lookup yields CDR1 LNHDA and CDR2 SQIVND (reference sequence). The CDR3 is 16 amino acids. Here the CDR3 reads CASSIGRGGSNQPQHF. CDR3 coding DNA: TGTGCCAGTAGTATCGGTAGGGGGGGTAGCAATCAGCCCCAGCATTTT. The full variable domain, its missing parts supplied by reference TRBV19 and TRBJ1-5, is DGGITQSPKYLFRKEGQNVTLSCEQNLNHDAMYWYRQDPGQGLRLIYYSQIVNDFQKGDIAEGYSVSREKKESFPLTVTSAQKNPTAFYLCASSIGRGGSNQPQHFGDGTRLSIL.

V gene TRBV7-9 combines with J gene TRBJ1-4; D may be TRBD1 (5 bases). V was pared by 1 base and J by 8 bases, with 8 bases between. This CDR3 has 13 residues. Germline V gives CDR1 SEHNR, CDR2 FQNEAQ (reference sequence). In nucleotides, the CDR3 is TGTGCCAGCAGCTTAGGAGGGGAGGAAAAACTGTTTTTT. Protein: CASSLGGEEKLFF. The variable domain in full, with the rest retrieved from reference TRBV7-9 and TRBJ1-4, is DTGVSQNPRHKITKRGQNVTFRCDPISEHNRLYWYRQTLGQGPEFLTYFQNEAQLEKSRLLSDRFSAERPKGSFSTLEIQRTEQGDSAMYLCASSLGGEEKLFFGSGTQLSVL.

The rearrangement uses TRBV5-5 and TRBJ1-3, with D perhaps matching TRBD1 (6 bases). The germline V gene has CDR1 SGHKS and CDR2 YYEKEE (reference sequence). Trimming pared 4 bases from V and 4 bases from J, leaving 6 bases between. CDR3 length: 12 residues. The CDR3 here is CASSQGGNTIYF. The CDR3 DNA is TGTGCCAGCAGCCAGGGGGGAAACACCATATATTTT.

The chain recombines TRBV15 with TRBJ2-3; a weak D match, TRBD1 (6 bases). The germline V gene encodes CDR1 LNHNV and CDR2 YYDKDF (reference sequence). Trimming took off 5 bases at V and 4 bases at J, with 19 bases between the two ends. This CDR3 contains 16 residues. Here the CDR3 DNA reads TGTGCCACCAGCGGACGGGACAACTGGGATGCAGATACGCAGTATTTT. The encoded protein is CATSGRDNWDADTQYF.

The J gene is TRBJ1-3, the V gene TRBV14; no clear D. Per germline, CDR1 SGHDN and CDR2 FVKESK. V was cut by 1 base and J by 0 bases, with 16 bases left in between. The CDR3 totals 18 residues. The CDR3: CASSQASPGTVSGNTIYF. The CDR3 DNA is TGTGCCAGCAGCCAAGCAAGCCCCGGAACAGTCTCTGGAAACACCATATATTTT.

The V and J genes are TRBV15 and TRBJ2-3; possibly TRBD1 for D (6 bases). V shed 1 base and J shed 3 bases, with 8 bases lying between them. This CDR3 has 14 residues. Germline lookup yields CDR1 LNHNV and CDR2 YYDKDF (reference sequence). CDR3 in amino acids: CATSRVTGTDTQYF. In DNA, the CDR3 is TGTGCCACCAGCAGAGTGACAGGAACAGATACGCAGTATTTT.

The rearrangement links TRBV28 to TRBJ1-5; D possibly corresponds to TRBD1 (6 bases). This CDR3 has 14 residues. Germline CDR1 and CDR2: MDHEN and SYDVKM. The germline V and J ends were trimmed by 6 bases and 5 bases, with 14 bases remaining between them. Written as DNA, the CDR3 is TGTGCCAGCAGCTTAAGGGGGGCGGATCAGCCCCAGCATTTT. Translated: CASSLRGADQPQHF.

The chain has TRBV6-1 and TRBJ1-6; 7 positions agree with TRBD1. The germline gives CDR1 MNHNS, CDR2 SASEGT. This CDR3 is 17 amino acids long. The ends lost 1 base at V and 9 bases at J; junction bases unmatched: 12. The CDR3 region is CASSEGVRGQGGSPLHF. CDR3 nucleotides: TGTGCCAGCAGTGAAGGGGTGAGGGGGCAAGGAGGTTCACCCCTCCACTTT.

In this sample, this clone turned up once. CDR3 loop: CASSITQGGNSNQPQHF. The CDR3 nucleotides read TGTGCCAGTAGTATCACACAGGGGGGGAATAGCAATCAGCCCCAGCATTTT. The rearrangement uses TRBV19 and TRBJ1-5; TRBD1 aligns across 8 bases. V shed 3 bases, J shed 0 bases, and the junction held 7 bases outside the gene matches. The germline CDR1 and CDR2 sequences are LNHDA and SQIVND (reference sequence). The length of the CDR3 is 17 residues.

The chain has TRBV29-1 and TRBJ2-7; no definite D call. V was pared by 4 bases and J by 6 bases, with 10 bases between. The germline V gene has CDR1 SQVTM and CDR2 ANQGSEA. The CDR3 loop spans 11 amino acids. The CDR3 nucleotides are TGCAGCGTTGGCAGGCCTGGCGAGCAGTACTTC. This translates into CSVGRPGEQYF.

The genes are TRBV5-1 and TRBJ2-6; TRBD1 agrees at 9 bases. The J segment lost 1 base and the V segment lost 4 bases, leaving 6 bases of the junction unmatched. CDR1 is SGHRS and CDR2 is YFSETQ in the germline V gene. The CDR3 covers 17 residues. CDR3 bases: TGCGCCAGCAGCCCCGGGGACAGGGCTTCTGGGGCCAACGTCCTGACTTTC. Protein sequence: CASSPGDRASGANVLTF.

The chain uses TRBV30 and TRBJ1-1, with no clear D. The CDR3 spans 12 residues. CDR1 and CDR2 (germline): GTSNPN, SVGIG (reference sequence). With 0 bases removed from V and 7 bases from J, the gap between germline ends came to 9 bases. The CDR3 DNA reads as TGTGCCTGGAGTGTACGGATCGTTGAAGCTTTCTTT. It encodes CAWSVRIVEAFF.

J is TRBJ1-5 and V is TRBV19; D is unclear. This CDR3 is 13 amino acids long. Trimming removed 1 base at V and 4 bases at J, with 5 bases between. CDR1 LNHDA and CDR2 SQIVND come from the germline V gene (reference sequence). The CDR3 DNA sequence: TGTGCCAGTAGTATAGCCAGAAATCAGCCCCAGCATTTT. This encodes CASSIARNQPQHF.

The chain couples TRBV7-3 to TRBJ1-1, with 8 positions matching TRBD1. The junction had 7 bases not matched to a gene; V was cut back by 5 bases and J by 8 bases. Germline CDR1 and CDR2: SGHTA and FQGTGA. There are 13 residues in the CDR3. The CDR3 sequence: CASSPGTGGEAFF. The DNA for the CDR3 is TGTGCCAGCAGCCCCGGGACAGGCGGAGAAGCTTTCTTT. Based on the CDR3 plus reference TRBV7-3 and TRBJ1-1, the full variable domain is GAGVSQTPSNKVTEKGKYVELRCDPISGHTALYWYRQSLGQGPEFLIYFQGTGAADDSGLPNDRFFAVRPEGSVSTLKIQRTERGDSAVYLCASSPGTGGEAFFGQGTRLTVV.